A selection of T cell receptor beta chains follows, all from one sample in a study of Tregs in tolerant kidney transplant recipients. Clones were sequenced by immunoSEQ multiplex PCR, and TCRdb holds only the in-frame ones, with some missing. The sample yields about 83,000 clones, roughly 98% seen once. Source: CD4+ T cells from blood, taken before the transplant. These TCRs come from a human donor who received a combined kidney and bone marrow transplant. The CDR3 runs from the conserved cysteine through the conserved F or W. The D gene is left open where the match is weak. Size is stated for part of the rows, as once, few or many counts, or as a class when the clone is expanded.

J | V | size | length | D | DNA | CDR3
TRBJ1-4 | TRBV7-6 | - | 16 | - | TGTGCCAGCAGCTTAGTCCCAGGGCGGACTAATGAAAAACTGTTTTTT | CASSLVPGRTNEKLFF
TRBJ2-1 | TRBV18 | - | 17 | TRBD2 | TGTGCCAGCTCACCGAGAGCGGGACTTGACTCCTACAATGAGCAGTTCTTC | CASSPRAGLDSYNEQFF
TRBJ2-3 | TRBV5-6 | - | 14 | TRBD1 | TGTGCCAGCAGCTCTCAGGGGGCCACAGATACGCAGTATTTT | CASSSQGATDTQYF
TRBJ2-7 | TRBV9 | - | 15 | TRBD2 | TGTGCCAGCAGCGTAGGTAGCGGGGGGCCCTACGAGCAGTACTTC | CASSVGSGGPYEQYF
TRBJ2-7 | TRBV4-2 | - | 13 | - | TGTGCCAGCAGCCAAGTTACTAGTTACGAGCAGTACTTC | CASSQVTSYEQYF
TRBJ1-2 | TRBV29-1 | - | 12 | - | TGCAGCGTTGAAAACAGGCTCTATGGCTACACCTTC | CSVENRLYGYTF
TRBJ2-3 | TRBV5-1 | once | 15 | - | TGCGCCAGCAGCTTGGACCGGGGGAACACAGATACGCAGTATTTT | CASSLDRGNTDTQYF
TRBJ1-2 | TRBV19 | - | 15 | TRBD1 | TGTGCCAGTAGATTGCGGGACAGGGGAAACTATGGCTACACCTTC | CASRLRDRGNYGYTF
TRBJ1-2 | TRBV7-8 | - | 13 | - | TGTGCCAGCAGCTTAGCGGCTTCCTATGGCTACACCTTC | CASSLAASYGYTF
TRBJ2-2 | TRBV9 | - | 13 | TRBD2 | TGTGCCAGCAGCATTAGCGGGGTCGGGGAGCTGTTTTTT | CASSISGVGELFF
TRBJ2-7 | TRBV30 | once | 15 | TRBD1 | TGTGCCTGGAGTGTACTGGGGGACAGCGTCTACGAGCAGTACTTC | CAWSVLGDSVYEQYF
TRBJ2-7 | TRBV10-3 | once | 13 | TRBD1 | TGTGCCATCAGGGACAGGGGCCGTCCTGAGCAGTACTTC | CAIRDRGRPEQYF
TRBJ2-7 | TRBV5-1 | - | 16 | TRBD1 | TGCGCCAGCAGCTCGCAGGGGACAGGGGGCTCCTACGAGCAGTACTTC | CASSSQGTGGSYEQYF
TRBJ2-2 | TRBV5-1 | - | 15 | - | TGCGCCAGCAGCTTGTCAGGGGAAAGGACCGGGGAGCTGTTTTTT | CASSLSGERTGELFF
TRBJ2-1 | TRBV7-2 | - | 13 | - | TGTGCCAGCAGCTTAGCGGGGGGGCGTGAGCAGTTCTTC | CASSLAGGREQFF
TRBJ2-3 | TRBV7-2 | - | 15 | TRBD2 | TGTGCCAGCAGCTTAGTTAGGACTAGGCAAGATACGCAGTATTTT | CASSLVRTRQDTQYF
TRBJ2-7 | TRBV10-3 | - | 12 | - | TGTGCCATCAGTGACAGGGATTACGAGCAGTACTTC | CAISDRDYEQYF
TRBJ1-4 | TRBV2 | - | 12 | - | TGTGCCAGCAGTGAGAGTGGGGGGAAACTGTTTTTT | CASSESGGKLFF
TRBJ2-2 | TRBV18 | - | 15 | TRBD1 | TGTGCCAGCTCACACAATACAGGGGCTCCCGGGGAGCTGTTTTTT | CASSHNTGAPGELFF
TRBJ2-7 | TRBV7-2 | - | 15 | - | TGTGCCAGCTCGAACATTCTGGGAGTTTCCTACGAGCAGTACTTC | CASSNILGVSYEQYF
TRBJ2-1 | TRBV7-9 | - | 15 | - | TGTGCCAGCAGCTCTCGGACTGGGGGGTACAATGAGCAGTTCTTC | CASSSRTGGYNEQFF
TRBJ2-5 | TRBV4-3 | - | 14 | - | TGCGCCAGCAGCCAAGATCCGTACCAAGAGACCCAGTACTTC | CASSQDPYQETQYF
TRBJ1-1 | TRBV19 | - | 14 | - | TGTGCCAGTAGCCCCGACAGAATGAACACTGAAGCTTTCTTT | CASSPDRMNTEAFF
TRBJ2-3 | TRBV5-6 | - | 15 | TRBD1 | TGTGCCAGCAGCCAGGACAGGGGGAACACAGATACGCAGTATTTT | CASSQDRGNTDTQYF
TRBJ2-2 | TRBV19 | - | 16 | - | TGTGCCAGTAGTATGTTCACCCAGGGGGGCACCGGGGAGCTGTTTTTT | CASSMFTQGGTGELFF
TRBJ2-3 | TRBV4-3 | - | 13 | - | TGCGCCAGCCGCGGGCTGGCCACAGATACGCAGTATTTT | CASRGLATDTQYF
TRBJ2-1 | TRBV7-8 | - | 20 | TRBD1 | TGTGCCAGCAGCTTGCTACGCGGGACAGGGGGCGGGGAGACCTACAATGAGCAGTTCTTC | CASSLLRGTGGGETYNEQFF
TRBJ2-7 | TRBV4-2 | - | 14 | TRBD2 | TGTGCCAGCAGCCAAGTTGGGCGGGAGGACGAGCAGTACTTC | CASSQVGREDEQYF
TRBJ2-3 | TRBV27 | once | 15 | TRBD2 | TGTGCCAGCGGGAAGGTCCCGGGGGGGCCAGATACGCAGTATTTT | CASGKVPGGPDTQYF
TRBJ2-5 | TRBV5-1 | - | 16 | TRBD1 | TGCGCCAGCAGCTTGGAAACCGGGACAGGGCAAGAGACCCAGTACTTC | CASSLETGTGQETQYF
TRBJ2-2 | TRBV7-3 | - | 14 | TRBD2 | TGTGCCAGCAGCCGAGCGGGAGGGACCGGGGAGCTGTTTTTT | CASSRAGGTGELFF
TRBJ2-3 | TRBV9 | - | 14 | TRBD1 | TGTGCCAGCAGCGACCGACAGGGGCCCGATACGCAGTATTTT | CASSDRQGPDTQYF
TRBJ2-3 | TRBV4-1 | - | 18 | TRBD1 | TGCGCCAGCAGCCAACCCGGGTGGGGACAGTTGAGGACAGATACGCAGTATTTT | CASSQPGWGQLRTDTQYF
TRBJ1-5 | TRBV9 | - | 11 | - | TGTGCCGCGGGAACGGGTCAGCCCCAGCATTTT | CAAGTGQPQHF
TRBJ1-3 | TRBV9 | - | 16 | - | TGTGCCAGCAGCGTTACAGACAGGAGCTCTGGAAACACCATATATTTT | CASSVTDRSSGNTIYF
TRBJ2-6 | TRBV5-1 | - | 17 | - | TGCGCCAGCAGCCCCATAACCTCAGGGGTAGGGGCCAACGTCCTGACTTTC | CASSPITSGVGANVLTF
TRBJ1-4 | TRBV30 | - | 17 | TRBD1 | TGTGCCACGCACCGGGACAGGGGGCTCCGGATTTTTGAAAAACTGTTTTTT | CATHRDRGLRIFEKLFF
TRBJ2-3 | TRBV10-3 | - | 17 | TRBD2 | TGTGCCATCAGTGGCCCTCGGGCTAGCGGGGTAACAGATACGCAGTATTTT | CAISGPRASGVTDTQYF
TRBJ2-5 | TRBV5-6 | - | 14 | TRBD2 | TGTGCCAGCAGCTTGGTGCGGGAGGGCCCCACCCGATACTTC | CASSLVREGPTRYF
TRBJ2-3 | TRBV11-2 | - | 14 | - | TGTGCCAGCAGCTTAGACAGGGTCCCAGATACGCAGTATTTT | CASSLDRVPDTQYF
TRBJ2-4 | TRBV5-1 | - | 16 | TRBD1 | TGCGCCAGCAGCTTGGAGTTTAGGGGGCCCAAAAACATTCAGTACTTC | CASSLEFRGPKNIQYF
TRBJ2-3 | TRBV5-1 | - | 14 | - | TGCGCCAGCAGGTCAGGGGTAGGTACAGATACGCAGTATTTT | CASRSGVGTDTQYF
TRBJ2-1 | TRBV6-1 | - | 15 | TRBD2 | TGTGCCAGCAGTGGGGGACTAGCAAGTTCCAATGAGCAGTTCTTC | CASSGGLASSNEQFF
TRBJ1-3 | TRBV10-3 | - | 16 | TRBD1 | TGTGCCATCAGTAGGACAGGGGGGAGCTCTGGAAACACCATATATTTT | CAISRTGGSSGNTIYF
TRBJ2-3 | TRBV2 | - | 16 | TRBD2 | TGTGCCAGCAGTGAAGCGCGCCCAGCGGGAGCAGATACGCAGTATTTT | CASSEARPAGADTQYF
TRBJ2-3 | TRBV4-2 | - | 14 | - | TGTGCCAGCAGCCAAGATCAAGGGGCAGATACGCAGTATTTT | CASSQDQGADTQYF
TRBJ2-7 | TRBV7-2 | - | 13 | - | TGTGCCAGCAGCTTAGGTCAGGGGCGCGAGCAGTACTTC | CASSLGQGREQYF